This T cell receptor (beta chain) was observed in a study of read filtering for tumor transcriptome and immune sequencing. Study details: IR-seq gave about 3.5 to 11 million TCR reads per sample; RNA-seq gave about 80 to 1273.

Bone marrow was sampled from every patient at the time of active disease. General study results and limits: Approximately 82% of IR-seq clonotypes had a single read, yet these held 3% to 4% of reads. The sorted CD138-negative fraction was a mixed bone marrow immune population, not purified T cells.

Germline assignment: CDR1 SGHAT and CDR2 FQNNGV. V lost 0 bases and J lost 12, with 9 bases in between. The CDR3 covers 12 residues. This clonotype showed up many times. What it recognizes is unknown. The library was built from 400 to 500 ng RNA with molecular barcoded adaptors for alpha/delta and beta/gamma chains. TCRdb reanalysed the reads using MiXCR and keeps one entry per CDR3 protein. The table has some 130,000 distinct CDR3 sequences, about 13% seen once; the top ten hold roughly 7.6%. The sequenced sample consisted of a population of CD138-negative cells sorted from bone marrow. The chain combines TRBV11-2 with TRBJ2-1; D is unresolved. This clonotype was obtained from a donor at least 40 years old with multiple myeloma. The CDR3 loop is CASSLDGRGQFF. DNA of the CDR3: TGTGCCAGCAGCTTAGACGGCCGTGGGCAGTTCTTC.